This T cell receptor beta chain comes out of a study of human T cells and chemical hapten exposure. Study-wide context: All through the approximately 26-week study, the scalp of each patient received diphenylcyclopropenone doses weekly. Upper-back patches of 0.01% DPC were read at 6 days.

Findings of the study overall: Alopecia in all donors means immunity may differ from healthy individuals.

The CDR3 sequence is 15 residues long. Of note for this clonotype: The antigen is not known.

Individual cDNA molecules received unique molecular identifiers in the library. TCRdb re-called the RACE reads through MiXCR, storing one row per CDR3 protein. The sample yields about 87,000 distinct CDR3 sequences, nearly 10% seen once. Time point given: pre-sensitization, week 0. Stated treatment: therapeutic diphenylcyclopropenone sensitization with weekly scalp DPC. This sequence joins TRBV21-1 and TRBJ2-2; TRBD2, the D gene given by the table, was not confirmed from the DNA. TRBV21-1 is noted as a pseudogene. The sequence came from a woman aged 40 to 49 with alopecia areata. Some clones in this sample may be carry-over from other donors' samples. Sequencing used whole blood, obtained in connection with sensitization to the hapten diphenylcyclopropenone (DPC). The CDR3 coding sequence is TGTGCCAGCAGCTTAGCGGGCCCGACCGCGGGGGAGCTGTTTTTT. Protein sequence: CASSLAGPTAGELFF.